These 30 T cell receptor beta chains were sequenced from one sample in a study of cytomegalovirus exposure and HLA in healthy donors. PCR amplification relied on 60 Vbeta primers (plus 13 Jbeta primers). Method: immunoSEQ multiplex PCR; TCRdb's copy keeps in-frame clones and lacks some. The repertoire holds under 200,000 clones, with roughly 73% as singletons. Sequenced material: PBMCs. Receptor source: a woman in her thirties in good health and CMV-seronegative.

This chain joins TRBV18 and TRBJ1-5; 11 nucleotides align to TRBD1. Germline V lookup: CDR1 KGHSH, CDR2 LQKENI. V was clipped by 4 bases and J by 5 bases; unmatched bases: 4. This CDR3 is built from 15 residues. The CDR3 sequence: CASSLVDRGHQPQHF. The CDR3 nucleotides are TGTGCCAGCTCACTAGTGGACAGGGGGCATCAGCCCCAGCATTTT.

Worth noting for this clone: The same CDR3 can be traced to other DNA sequences in this sample. This rearrangement joins TRBV9 to TRBJ2-3, with TRBD2 identical over 15 bases. The CDR3 runs to 16 residues. Germline V gene sequence: CDR1 SGDLS, CDR2 YYNGEE. V dropped 3 bases and J dropped 3; count of bases not matched to a gene: 2. CDR3 amino acids: CASSAGLAGGTDTQYF. The DNA for the CDR3 is TGTGCCAGCAGCGCAGGACTAGCGGGGGGGACAGATACGCAGTATTTT.

This clone turned up a few times. This chain uses TRBV6-5 with TRBJ1-2; 8 nucleotides match TRBD1. V shed 8 bases, J shed 2 bases, and the junction held 10 bases outside the gene matches. Germline lookup yields CDR1 MNHEY and CDR2 SVGAGI. CDR3 length: 15 residues. The CDR3 nucleotides are TGTGCCAGCGGCTTAACAGGGGGGGGCAACTATGGCTACACCTTC. Translation gives CASGLTGGGNYGYTF.

This chain joins TRBV30 and TRBJ2-7; D perhaps matches TRBD1 (5 bases). The CDR3 length is 12 residues. V lost 6 bases and J lost 6, with 15 bases in between. The V gene's germline CDR1 is GTSNPN and CDR2 SVGIG (reference sequence). CDR3 amino acids: CACSNSGSEQYF. CDR3 DNA: TGTGCCTGCTCCAATTCAGGGTCCGAGCAGTACTTC.

The chain uses TRBV19 and TRBJ1-4; 7 positions match TRBD1. Trimming cost V 5 bases and J 3 bases; bases outside gene matches: 12. Germline V CDR1 and CDR2: LNHDA, SQIVND (reference sequence). This CDR3 has 17 amino acids. DNA of the CDR3: TGTGCCAGTAGTGTACACATAACCGGGACAGCTAATGAAAAACTGTTTTTT. This sequence encodes CASSVHITGTANEKLFF.

This clone occurred a few times. The chain links TRBV23-1 to TRBJ1-5; the match to TRBD1 covers 7 bases. TRBV23-1 is marked as an open reading frame, function uncertain. V lost 4 bases and J lost 0; bases outside the gene matches: 12. CDR3 length equals 18 residues. The CDR3 DNA reads TGCGCCAGCAGTCCCCCGCCCGGAGGGGGCAGTAGCAATCAGCCCCAGCATTTT. Translating it yields CASSPPPGGGSSNQPQHF.

The chain uses TRBV14 and TRBJ2-7, with 10 bases fitting TRBD2. This CDR3 has 15 residues. V lost 5 bases, J lost 3 bases, and 7 bases stayed unmatched. CDR1 SGHDN and CDR2 FVKESK come from the germline V gene. Written as DNA, the CDR3 is TGTGCCAGCAGCGCCGAGTTAGCGGGAGGCTACGAGCAGTACTTC. Protein sequence: CASSAELAGGYEQYF.

The rearrangement uses TRBV6-5 and TRBJ2-1; 10 positions match TRBD2. The CDR3 consists of 15 residues. The V and J ends lost 2 bases and 7 bases, in that order; junction bases with no gene match: 5. Germline CDR1 and CDR2: MNHEY and SVGAGI. The CDR3 DNA reads as TGTGCCAGCAGTTACACTAGCGGGGCGCTTAATGAGCAGTTCTTC. As protein: CASSYTSGALNEQFF.

This clone showed up just once. This chain joins TRBV5-4 and TRBJ1-1, with a tentative D call TRBD1 (6 bases). Germline CDR1 and CDR2: SGHNT and YYREEE (reference sequence). Trimming removed 4 bases at V and 7 bases at J, with 17 bases between. The CDR3 is made up of 14 amino acids. In DNA, the CDR3 is TGTGCCAGCAGCCTGCCGGGACAAATTATTGAAGCTTTCTTT. The encoded protein is CASSLPGQIIEAFF.

This sequence joins TRBV9 and TRBJ2-1; 10 bases are shared with TRBD2. Germline CDR1 SGDLS, CDR2 YYNGEE. CDR3 length: 15 residues. J gave up 8 bases and V 2 bases, and 7 bases lay outside the gene matches. CDR3 loop: CASSVSGGPSHEQFF. CDR3 bases: TGTGCCAGCAGCGTTAGCGGGGGGCCATCCCATGAGCAGTTCTTC.

The rearrangement links TRBV7-9 to TRBJ1-4; no firm D call. Germline CDR1 reads SEHNR; CDR2 reads FQNEAQ (reference sequence). The CDR3 consists of 12 residues. Trimming shortened V by 3 bases and J by 14 bases, and 13 bases separated the two germline ends. This CDR3 is CASSFFGYMLFF. CDR3 in DNA: TGTGCCAGCAGCTTCTTCGGGTATATGCTGTTTTTT.

The chain uses TRBV20-1 and TRBJ2-3; D gene uncertain. The CDR3 is 11 amino acids. V lost 0 bases to trimming and J lost 9 bases, with 7 bases between them. CDR1 and CDR2 from the germline V gene are DFQATT and SNEGSKA (reference sequence). CDR3 amino acids: CSARDERTQYF. The CDR3 nucleotides read TGCAGTGCTAGAGATGAGAGGACGCAGTATTTT.

The rearrangement joins TRBV10-3 to TRBJ2-5, with 12 positions matching TRBD2. CDR1 and CDR2 from the germline V gene are ENHRY and SYGVKD. V shed 9 bases and J 4 bases; nucleotides not matched to a gene: 9. The CDR3 length is 15 residues. Written as DNA, the CDR3 is TGTGCCATATCACTAGCGGGGGGAGGTGGAGAGACCCAGTACTTC. Amino acids: CAISLAGGGGETQYF.

The chain links TRBV10-2 to TRBJ2-3; 8 nucleotides align to TRBD1. The CDR3 is 17 residues long. The V gene end was trimmed by 5 bases and the J gene end by 3 bases; junction bases not matched to a gene: 13. Germline assignment: CDR1 WSHSY and CDR2 SAAADI. CDR3 DNA sequence: TGCGCCAGCAGTCCCTGGACAGGGTTACGCGGGACAGATACGCAGTATTTT. This sequence encodes CASSPWTGLRGTDTQYF.

The chain carries TRBV2 and TRBJ1-5; 7 nucleotides align to TRBD1. The ends lost 6 bases at V and 0 bases at J; junction bases unmatched: 5. CDR3 size: 15 residues. Germline V gene sequence: CDR1 SNHLY, CDR2 FYNNEI. CDR3: CASRGQRYSNQPQHF. CDR3 coding DNA: TGTGCCAGCAGGGGACAGAGGTATAGCAATCAGCCCCAGCATTTT.

This clone has a single count. This chain uses TRBV15 with TRBJ1-4, with D uncertain. This CDR3 region has 16 residues. Trimming left V 0 bases short and J 7 bases short, with 15 bases between. In germline, CDR1 is LNHNV, CDR2 YYDKDF (reference sequence). DNA for the CDR3: TGTGCCACCAGCAGAGATTCCTCGGTAGTTAGTGAAAAACTGTTTTTT. Its translation is CATSRDSSVVSEKLFF.

The rearrangement links TRBV15 to TRBJ2-7; 11 positions match TRBD2. This CDR3 contains 17 residues. V was clipped by 1 base and J by 3 bases; unmatched bases: 8. Germline V gene data show CDR1 as LNHNV and CDR2 as YYDKDF (reference sequence). The CDR3 loop reads CATSRAIAGGEIYEQYF. CDR3 DNA: TGTGCCACCAGCAGAGCTATAGCGGGAGGGGAGATCTACGAGCAGTACTTC.

The chain links TRBV7-2 to TRBJ2-7; D may be TRBD1 (6 bases). The CDR3 is 16 amino acids. V was cut by 5 bases and J by 0 bases, with 17 bases left in between. Per the germline V gene, CDR1 is SGHTA and CDR2 is FQGNSA. CDR3 in DNA: TGTGCCAGCAGCCACCGCTCCGGGACAAGCTCCTACGAGCAGTACTTC. Protein: CASSHRSGTSSYEQYF.

CDR3 in DNA: TGTGCCAGCCGACATCAGCCGGAGGAAAATACGCAGTATTTT. It yields the protein CASRHQPEENTQYF. The chain combines TRBV27 with TRBJ2-3; TRBD2 is a possible D gene (5 bases). The CDR3 consists of 14 residues. V lost 8 bases and J lost 7, with 19 bases in between. The germline V gene has CDR1 MNHEY and CDR2 SMNVEV (reference sequence).

V is TRBV9 and J is TRBJ2-1, with 10 bases identical to TRBD2. CDR3 length equals 18 residues. Per the germline V gene, CDR1 is SGDLS and CDR2 is YYNGEE. The J segment lost 5 bases and the V segment lost 0 bases, leaving 11 bases of the junction unmatched. The CDR3 sequence is CASSVGASGRLGDNEQFF. The CDR3 DNA reads as TGTGCCAGCAGCGTAGGGGCTAGCGGGAGATTGGGGGACAATGAGCAGTTCTTC.

This sequence joins TRBV9 and TRBJ2-1; 11 nucleotides match TRBD1. CDR1 is SGDLS and CDR2 is YYNGEE in the germline V gene. CDR3 length: 15 residues. J lost 3 bases, V lost 2 bases, and 1 base had no gene match. CDR3 sequence (DNA): TGTGCCAGCAGCGTTGGGACAGGGGGCTACAATGAGCAGTTCTTC. This codes for CASSVGTGGYNEQFF.

This clone was counted between two and nine times. The chain combines TRBV27 with TRBJ1-1; 7 bases fit TRBD1. Germline CDR1 MNHEY, CDR2 SMNVEV (reference sequence). This CDR3 is 13 amino acids long. The V and J ends lost 8 bases and 0 bases, in that order; junction bases with no gene match: 3. Written as DNA, the CDR3 is TGTGCCAGCGGTGGGACAGTGAACACTGAAGCTTTCTTT. Amino acid sequence: CASGGTVNTEAFF.

This clone has more than one count but fewer than ten. The V gene is TRBV6-1, the J gene TRBJ1-5; D is undetermined. The CDR3 runs 14 residues. V was trimmed by 0 bases and J by 4 bases, leaving 7 bases between them. Germline CDR1 and CDR2: MNHNS and SASEGT. CDR3 DNA sequence: TGTGCCAGCAGTGAAGCAGGGAGGAATCAGCCCCAGCATTTT. It translates to CASSEAGRNQPQHF.

This sequence joins TRBV15 and TRBJ2-5; 9 bases match TRBD2. The CDR3 covers 16 residues. Per germline, CDR1 LNHNV and CDR2 YYDKDF (reference sequence). The ends lost 4 bases at V and 3 bases at J; junction bases unmatched: 9. CDR3 region: CATSNGPASGEETQYF. The CDR3 nucleotides read TGTGCCACCAGCAATGGGCCCGCTAGCGGGGAAGAGACCCAGTACTTC.

The rearrangement links TRBV20-1 to TRBJ1-1; D is unclear. The V end lost 6 bases, the J end lost 7 bases, and 9 bases lay between the germline ends. Germline CDR1 reads DFQATT; CDR2 reads SNEGSKA (reference sequence). This CDR3 has 10 residues. CDR3 bases: TGCAGTGCGGCGGGAGTTGAAGCTTTCTTT. This gives the protein CSAAGVEAFF.

The rearrangement links TRBV5-1 to TRBJ1-4; the D gene is possibly TRBD1 (5 bases). Trimming shortened V by 6 bases and J by 8 bases, and 17 bases separated the two germline ends. The CDR3 covers 14 residues. Germline CDR1 is SGHRS and CDR2 is YFSETQ. The CDR3 spells CASKSGGGKEKLFF. As DNA, the CDR3 is TGCGCCAGCAAATCGGGCGGGGGGAAAGAAAAACTGTTTTTT.

The chain links TRBV5-6 to TRBJ1-4, with unresolved D. Germline V gene sequence: CDR1 SGHDT, CDR2 YYEEEE. The V end lost 2 bases, the J end lost 6 bases, and 14 bases lay between the germline ends. The length of the CDR3 is 15 residues. The CDR3 here is CASSLSPNPDEKLFF. The CDR3 DNA reads as TGTGCCAGCAGCTTATCCCCGAACCCGGATGAAAAACTGTTTTTT.

Only a few counts were recorded for this clone. This chain links TRBV7-9 with TRBJ1-1, with TRBD1 as a possible D gene (6 bases). This CDR3 region has 16 residues. V dropped 1 base and J dropped 6 bases, with 18 bases sitting between them. CDR1 is SEHNR, CDR2 FQNEAQ, per germline (reference sequence). CDR3 coding DNA: TGTGCCAGCAGCTTAGGACAACAGGGTCTATGGTCTGAAGCTTTCTTT. It yields the protein CASSLGQQGLWSEAFF.

In the case of this clone: This likely comes from a read error, as the CDR3 has no conserved phenylalanine or tryptophan at its end. The chain recombines TRBV29-1 with TRBJ2-7; tentative D call: TRBD2 (5 bases). Germline lookup yields CDR1 SQVTM and CDR2 ANQGSEA. The CDR3 length is 13 residues. With 6 bases removed from V and 0 bases from J, the gap between germline ends came to 12 bases. Here the CDR3 DNA reads TGCAGCGTCTCCAGGAGGAGCTCCTACGAGCAGTACCTC. Translating gives CSVSRRSSYEQYL.

The chain is built from TRBV4-2 and TRBJ2-1; TRBD2 matches 7 bases. With 0 bases clipped from V and 1 base from J, the junction kept 6 bases outside the gene matches. The V gene's germline CDR1 is LGHNA and CDR2 YNFKEQ. The CDR3 runs 17 residues. CDR3 nucleotides: TGTGCCAGCAGCCAAGAAGGGTCTAGCGGATCCTACAATGAGCAGTTCTTC. It translates to CASSQEGSSGSYNEQFF.